The 12 T cell receptor beta chains given below trace back to one sample, sequenced in a study of OX40 agonist ivuxolimab in advanced cancers. Libraries were prepared by immunoSEQ multiplex PCR; TCRdb keeps only in-frame clonotypes and omits some of them. The data hold 74,000 or so clones, with approximately 92% observed a single time. The source material was CD4+ or CD8+ T cells sorted from blood, sampled in a trial of the OX40 agonist ivuxolimab. These receptors all stem from an adult with an advanced solid tumor such as melanoma, head and neck, liver or kidney cancer.

V gene TRBV5-5 combines with J gene TRBJ1-6; 8 positions match TRBD1. Trimming cost V 5 bases and J 2 bases; bases outside gene matches: 12. Germline V lookup: CDR1 SGHKS, CDR2 YYEKEE (reference sequence). The CDR3 length is 18 residues. Here the CDR3 reads CASSSTGAPVPYNSPLHF. In DNA, the CDR3 is TGTGCCAGCAGTTCGACAGGGGCCCCGGTCCCCTATAATTCACCCCTCCACTTT. The full variable domain, with the rest looked up from reference TRBV5-5 and TRBJ1-6, is DAGVTQSPTHLIKTRGQQVTLRCSPISGHKSVSWYQQVLGQGPQFIFQYYEKEERGRGNFPDRFSARQFPNYSSELNVNALLLGDSALYLCASSSTGAPVPYNSPLHFGNGTRLTVT.

The chain recombines TRBV6-6 with TRBJ1-1, with D possibly matching TRBD1 (5 bases). There are 14 residues in the CDR3. The ends were cut back, 1 base at V and 1 base at J, with 7 bases in the middle. Germline V CDR1 and CDR2: MNHNY, SVGAGI (reference sequence). The CDR3 DNA is TGTGCCAGCAGTTACTTGGGACCGAACACTGAAGCTTTCTTT. This codes for CASSYLGPNTEAFF.

The count of this clone is one. The chain combines TRBV7-2 with TRBJ1-6; D perhaps matches TRBD1 (5 bases). Trimming took off 8 bases at V and 1 base at J, with 9 bases between the two ends. This CDR3 contains 14 residues. Germline CDR1 and CDR2: SGHTA and FQGNSA. In nucleotides, the CDR3 is TGTGCCAGCGGGGGGGTATCCTATAATTCACCCCTCCACTTT. Protein: CASGGVSYNSPLHF.

This rearrangement joins TRBV28 to TRBJ1-5; TRBD1 matches at 10 bases. Germline trimming cut 2 bases from V and 5 bases from J; bases unmatched to any gene: 12. The CDR3 loop spans 18 amino acids. Germline lookup yields CDR1 MDHEN and CDR2 SYDVKM. CDR3 coding DNA: TGTGCCAGCAGTTTAGGAGTTCGGCAGGGACAGGGGTATCAGCCCCAGCATTTT. It codes for CASSLGVRQGQGYQPQHF.

Here the CDR3 DNA reads TGTGCCAGCAGCTTAACAGCCTATGGCTACACCTTC. Protein product: CASSLTAYGYTF. The chain recombines TRBV7-9 with TRBJ1-2; no reliable D call. Germline assignment: CDR1 SEHNR and CDR2 FQNEAQ (reference sequence). This CDR3 region has 12 residues. V was trimmed by 2 bases and J by 4 bases, leaving 5 bases between them.

The V and J genes are TRBV9 and TRBJ1-4, with 7 bases matching TRBD1. The CDR3 runs 15 residues. V lost 0 bases, J lost 8 bases, and 7 bases stayed unmatched. Germline CDR1 reads SGDLS; CDR2 reads YYNGEE. The CDR3 reads CASSVGAGGPEKLFF. CDR3 sequence (DNA): TGTGCCAGCAGCGTAGGTGCAGGGGGTCCCGAAAAACTGTTTTTT.

The rearrangement links TRBV7-2 to TRBJ2-3; tentatively, D is TRBD2 (5 bases). This CDR3 has 16 residues. V lost 2 bases, J lost 5 bases, and 17 bases lay in between. Per the germline V gene, CDR1 is SGHTA and CDR2 is FQGNSA. The CDR3 nucleotides read TGTGCCAGCAGCTTAAAGGTATGGAGCGGACTAGATACGCAGTATTTT. As protein: CASSLKVWSGLDTQYF.

This chain joins TRBV28 and TRBJ1-5, with D possibly TRBD1 on 5 matching bases. Germline V lookup: CDR1 MDHEN, CDR2 SYDVKM. V was pared by 4 bases and J by 3 bases, with 10 bases between. The CDR3 is 14 residues long. DNA of the CDR3: TGTGCCAGCAGTTATGGGGGGACCAATCAGCCCCAGCATTTT. Amino acid sequence: CASSYGGTNQPQHF.

The J gene is TRBJ1-1, the V gene TRBV19; 7 nucleotides agree with TRBD1. From germline, CDR1 is LNHDA and CDR2 SQIVND (reference sequence). Losses at the gene ends were 6 bases for V and 4 bases for J; bases not matched to a gene: 11. The CDR3 extends over 15 amino acids. CDR3 DNA: TGTGCCAGTAGCAAGGGGGCAGGGAGACCCACTGAAGCTTTCTTT. Amino acids: CASSKGAGRPTEAFF. The full variable domain, in which reference TRBV19 and TRBJ1-1 provide the parts outside the CDR3, is DGGITQSPKYLFRKEGQNVTLSCEQNLNHDAMYWYRQDPGQGLRLIYYSQIVNDFQKGDIAEGYSVSREKKESFPLTVTSAQKNPTAFYLCASSKGAGRPTEAFFGQGTRLTVV.

This clone came up once. The chain recombines TRBV28 with TRBJ1-1; D call uncertain. Germline-derived CDR1 and CDR2 are MDHEN and SYDVKM. The CDR3 sequence is 15 residues long. The V end lost 2 bases, the J end lost 2 bases, and 12 bases lay between the germline ends. CDR3 in amino acids: CASSLVGGPNTEAFF. The CDR3 bases are TGTGCCAGCAGTTTAGTCGGAGGGCCCAACACTGAAGCTTTCTTT.

This chain uses TRBV5-1 with TRBJ2-3; no firm D call. The CDR3 totals 14 residues. CDR1 is SGHRS and CDR2 is YFSETQ in the germline V gene. V was clipped by 0 bases and J by 10 bases, with 15 bases between them. CDR3 amino acids: CASSLEAPSPAQYF. For the CDR3, the DNA is TGCGCCAGCAGCTTGGAGGCCCCCTCCCCTGCGCAGTATTTT.

V is TRBV27 and J is TRBJ2-3; 9 bases are a match to TRBD2. Germline CDR1 MNHEY, CDR2 SMNVEV (reference sequence). The CDR3 length is 16 residues. V lost 7 bases and J lost 1; bases outside the gene matches: 9. The CDR3 region is CASTQRPSGGTDTQYF. As DNA, the CDR3 is TGTGCCAGCACGCAAAGGCCTAGCGGGGGCACAGATACGCAGTATTTT.